This is a list of T cell receptor beta chains from one sample in a study of type 1 and type 2 diabetes patients. MiXCR, run by TCRdb on the multiplex PCR reads, gives a single entry per CDR3 protein. The repertoire holds under 300,000 distinct CDR3 sequences, 47% seen once, with roughly an eighth in the top ten. Source material: peripheral blood mononuclear cells (PBMCs). The receptors were sampled from a man aged 18 to 35 with type 2 diabetes. Both conserved end residues are part of each CDR3. Only some rows state a clone size, as once, few, many or a class for expanded clones.

J gene: TRBJ1-2; clone size: once; V gene: TRBV7-6; CDR3 length: 14; CDR3 protein: CASSLGEGLELRTF
J gene: TRBJ2-2; clone size: many; V gene: TRBV10-1; CDR3 length: 14; CDR3 protein: CASMTVRDTGELFF
J gene: TRBJ1-5; clone size: many; V gene: TRBV10-1; CDR3 length: 12; CDR3 protein: CASSDTGQPQHF
J gene: TRBJ1-1; clone size: NA; V gene: TRBV12-3/TRBV12-4; CDR3 length: 14; CDR3 protein: CASISERASTEAFF
J gene: TRBJ2-5; clone size: NA; V gene: TRBV12-5; CDR3 length: 15; CDR3 protein: CASSRTGFGQETQYF
J gene: TRBJ2-1; clone size: NA; V gene: TRBV5-5; CDR3 length: 15; CDR3 protein: CASSLVGAWDNEQFF
J gene: TRBJ1-5; clone size: NA; V gene: TRBV30; CDR3 length: 16; CDR3 protein: CAWSEGVTTRNQPQHF
J gene: TRBJ1-3; clone size: NA; V gene: TRBV27; CDR3 length: 15; CDR3 protein: CASSYQGKLGNTIYF
J gene: TRBJ2-7; clone size: few; V gene: TRBV20-1; CDR3 length: 13; CDR3 protein: CSALQVEGYEQYF
J gene: TRBJ2-1; clone size: NA; V gene: TRBV2; CDR3 length: 16; CDR3 protein: CAHGTEKRGGYNEQFF
J gene: TRBJ1-2; clone size: many; V gene: TRBV15; CDR3 length: 18; CDR3 protein: CATSRERDLLPRGYGYTF
J gene: NA; clone size: NA; V gene: TRBV4-3; CDR3 length: 16; CDR3 protein: CASSQDLGGAYETQYF
J gene: TRBJ1-5; clone size: NA; V gene: TRBV15; CDR3 length: 18; CDR3 protein: CATSRAGTTFYSNQPQHF
J gene: TRBJ2-5; clone size: many; V gene: TRBV15; CDR3 length: 16; CDR3 protein: CATSREVAGGGETQYF
J gene: TRBJ1-1; clone size: few; V gene: TRBV20-1; CDR3 length: 12; CDR3 protein: CSACWGNTEAFF
J gene: TRBJ2-1; clone size: NA; V gene: TRBV7-6; CDR3 length: 13; CDR3 protein: CASGVGGLNEQFF
J gene: TRBJ1-4; clone size: NA; V gene: TRBV6-6; CDR3 length: 14; CDR3 protein: CASKRTTTNEKLFF
J gene: TRBJ2-7; clone size: NA; V gene: TRBV7-6; CDR3 length: 14; CDR3 protein: CASSLGQAINEQYF
J gene: TRBJ1-2; clone size: NA; V gene: TRBV20-1; CDR3 length: 16; CDR3 protein: CSARPRGFGANYGYTF
J gene: TRBJ1-2; clone size: few; V gene: TRBV15; CDR3 length: 13; CDR3 protein: CATSRAGTWGYTF
J gene: TRBJ1-2; clone size: few; V gene: TRBV29-1; CDR3 length: 13; CDR3 protein: CSVGDSYAYGYTF
J gene: TRBJ1-6; clone size: once; V gene: TRBV27; CDR3 length: 13; CDR3 protein: CASSFPGGSPLHF
J gene: TRBJ2-1; clone size: NA; V gene: TRBV20-1; CDR3 length: 16; CDR3 protein: CSARPFSGGSCNEQFF
J gene: TRBJ2-3; clone size: NA; V gene: TRBV5-1; CDR3 length: 15; CDR3 protein: CASSRGLANTDTQYF
J gene: TRBJ2-7; clone size: NA; V gene: TRBV12-3/TRBV12-4; CDR3 length: 13; CDR3 protein: CASRRTGGLEQYF
J gene: TRBJ2-1; clone size: NA; V gene: TRBV15; CDR3 length: 15; CDR3 protein: CATSADRALTNEQFF
J gene: TRBJ2-3; clone size: NA; V gene: TRBV6-5; CDR3 length: 13; CDR3 protein: CASSYSTRREQYF
J gene: TRBJ2-3; clone size: NA; V gene: TRBV19; CDR3 length: 15; CDR3 protein: CASSTGLVGTDTQYF
J gene: TRBJ2-1; clone size: NA; V gene: TRBV13; CDR3 length: 12; CDR3 protein: CASNPGGVEQFF
J gene: TRBJ2-3; clone size: NA; V gene: TRBV19; CDR3 length: 13; CDR3 protein: CASSRTSADTQYF
J gene: TRBJ1-1; clone size: few; V gene: TRBV28; CDR3 length: 17; CDR3 protein: CASSLEFLLDENTEAFF
J gene: TRBJ2-1; clone size: NA; V gene: TRBV5-1; CDR3 length: 12; CDR3 protein: CASMDLGNEQFF
J gene: TRBJ1-2; clone size: once; V gene: TRBV4-3; CDR3 length: 14; CDR3 protein: CASSDHTGGVGYTF
J gene: TRBJ1-5; clone size: few; V gene: TRBV10-2; CDR3 length: 16; CDR3 protein: CASSEMLDRGHQPQHF
J gene: TRBJ2-7; clone size: NA; V gene: TRBV19; CDR3 length: 13; CDR3 protein: CACSGAAGGKQYF
J gene: TRBJ2-7; clone size: NA; V gene: TRBV7-9; CDR3 length: 15; CDR3 protein: CASRIYSGGLYEQYF
J gene: TRBJ2-7; clone size: few; V gene: TRBV4-1; CDR3 length: 16; CDR3 protein: CASSPVASGSAYEQYF
J gene: TRBJ2-3; clone size: NA; V gene: TRBV4-1; CDR3 length: 14; CDR3 protein: CASSQKPSTDTQYF
J gene: NA; clone size: NA; V gene: TRBV20-1; CDR3 length: 11; CDR3 protein: CSAPRWGEQFF
J gene: TRBJ2-1; clone size: once; V gene: TRBV20-1; CDR3 length: 14; CDR3 protein: CSARGIAGDYQQFF
J gene: TRBJ1-5; clone size: NA; V gene: TRBV2; CDR3 length: 14; CDR3 protein: CASEGGGRNQPQRF
J gene: TRBJ2-5; clone size: NA; V gene: TRBV7-2; CDR3 length: 15; CDR3 protein: CASSFSRQGMETQYF
J gene: TRBJ2-3; clone size: NA; V gene: TRBV15; CDR3 length: 16; CDR3 protein: CATSRGGRGVADTQYF
J gene: TRBJ2-7; clone size: few; V gene: TRBV20-1; CDR3 length: 14; CDR3 protein: CSASPGTLTYEQYF
J gene: TRBJ1-1; clone size: few; V gene: TRBV28; CDR3 length: 12; CDR3 protein: CASSLTVGEAFF
J gene: TRBJ1-6; clone size: NA; V gene: TRBV27; CDR3 length: 18; CDR3 protein: CASSLLYVSGQKNSPLHF
J gene: TRBJ2-7; clone size: NA; V gene: TRBV6-5; CDR3 length: 15; CDR3 protein: CASSYSTSRGYEQYF
J gene: TRBJ2-1; clone size: NA; V gene: TRBV3-1; CDR3 length: 18; CDR3 protein: CASSPLDRDTLNYNEQFF
J gene: TRBJ1-1; clone size: NA; V gene: TRBV10-3; CDR3 length: 13; CDR3 protein: CAISEKINTEAFF
J gene: TRBJ1-2; clone size: NA; V gene: TRBV6-5; CDR3 length: 13; CDR3 protein: CASSYSSSYGYTF
J gene: TRBJ1-1; clone size: NA; V gene: TRBV2; CDR3 length: 12; CDR3 protein: CAISQQNTEAFF